Listed below are T cell receptor beta chains from one sample, sequenced in a study of control samples from healthy donors and cancer patients. Measured with immunoSEQ multiplex PCR; TCRdb has only the in-frame clones, and not every one. The data hold under 450,000 clones, with 80% to 95% observed a single time. The specimen sequenced was PBMCs. These receptors were obtained from a man between 40 and 49 years old with head and neck cancer. The CDR3 runs from the conserved cysteine through the conserved F or W. A D gene is named only where the DNA matches it firmly. Not every row has a clone size; where given, it reads once, few, many or a size class.

TRBJ1-5 | NA | TRBV27 | NA | CASSPDSLSNQPQHF | TGTGCCAGCAGTCCCGACAGCTTGAGCAATCAGCCCCAGCATTTT
TRBJ2-2 | NA | TRBV7-3 | few | CASSAGGELFF | TGTGCCAGCAGCGCCGGCGGGGAGCTGTTTTTT
TRBJ1-2 | TRBD1 | TRBV2 | NA | CASTGQTHGYTF | TGTGCCAGCACGGGACAGACCCATGGCTACACCTTC
TRBJ1-2 | NA | TRBV7-2 | NA | CASSLDNYGYTF | TGTGCCAGCAGCTTAGACAACTATGGCTACACCTTC
TRBJ2-7 | NA | TRBV3-1/TRBV3-2 | NA | CASSRLSYEQYF | TGTGCCAGCAGCCGGCTGAGCTACGAGCAGTACTTC
TRBJ2-1 | NA | TRBV5-1 | NA | CASSLVGTNNEQFF | TGCGCCAGCAGCTTGGTAGGCACAAACAATGAGCAGTTCTTC
TRBJ2-1 | TRBD2 | TRBV7-8 | few | CASSLRLAGGGYNEQFF | TGTGCCAGCAGCCTACGACTAGCGGGAGGGGGCTACAATGAGCAGTTCTTC
TRBJ2-5 | NA | TRBV7-2 | NA | CASSSRWTGWETQYF | TGTGCCAGCAGCTCCAGATGGACTGGTTGGGAGACCCAGTACTTC
TRBJ2-3 | NA | TRBV7-2 | NA | CASSLEGVASNTDTQYF | TGTGCCAGCAGCTTAGAGGGGGTGGCTAGTAACACAGATACGCAGTATTTT
TRBJ2-5 | NA | TRBV6-4 | NA | CASRGGARETQYF | TGTGCCAGCAGAGGAGGGGCGCGGGAGACCCAGTACTTC
TRBJ2-1 | TRBD2 | TRBV6-6 | NA | CASRGTSGVYNEQFF | TGTGCCAGCAGGGGGACTAGCGGGGTATACAATGAGCAGTTCTTC
TRBJ1-5 | NA | TRBV6-6 | NA | CASQGRGNQPQHF | TGTGCCAGTCAGGGTAGAGGCAATCAGCCCCAGCATTTT
TRBJ1-2 | NA | TRBV28 | once | CASTTFGGRDYGYTF | TGTGCCAGCACCACATTCGGGGGCAGGGACTATGGCTACACCTTC
TRBJ2-3 | NA | TRBV5-1 | NA | CASSLAAFTDTQYF | TGCGCCAGCAGCTTGGCCGCATTCACAGATACGCAGTATTTT
TRBJ2-1 | NA | TRBV30 | NA | CAWSVTGSGEQFF | TGTGCCTGGAGTGTAACAGGGAGTGGTGAGCAGTTCTTC
TRBJ2-7 | TRBD2 | TRBV3-1/TRBV3-2 | NA | CASSQGIGGGPHEQYF | TGTGCCAGCAGCCAAGGGATTGGCGGGGGTCCCCACGAGCAGTACTTC
TRBJ2-7 | TRBD2 | TRBV29-1 | NA | CSVGGSSGMGSYEQYF | TGCAGCGTTGGTGGGTCTAGCGGAATGGGCTCCTACGAGCAGTACTTC
TRBJ1-1 | NA | TRBV3-1/TRBV3-2 | NA | CASSRAWRGVEAFF | TGTGCCAGCAGCCGGGCGTGGAGAGGCGTTGAAGCTTTCTTT
TRBJ2-3 | NA | TRBV28 | once | CASTNEGTQYF | TGTGCCAGCACCAACGAGGGGACGCAGTATTTT
TRBJ2-7 | NA | TRBV28 | NA | CASSRGTGTGGEQYF | TGTGCCAGCTCCCGCGGGACGGGGACCGGGGGAGAGCAGTACTTC
TRBJ2-1 | TRBD2 | TRBV11-3 | NA | CASSLIAGGIHNEQFF | TGTGCCAGCAGCTTAATAGCGGGGGGGATCCACAATGAGCAGTTCTTC
TRBJ2-5 | TRBD1 | TRBV9 | NA | CASSTPLGTARGETQYF | TGTGCCAGCAGCACCCCCCTTGGGACAGCGAGAGGAGAGACCCAGTACTTC
TRBJ2-2 | TRBD2 | TRBV24-1 | once | CATSDFDLAGGPNTGELFF | TGTGCCACCAGTGATTTCGATCTAGCGGGGGGACCGAACACCGGGGAGCTGTTTTTT
TRBJ2-3 | TRBD1 | TRBV24-1 | NA | CATSEWTGGKRTDTQYF | TGTGCCACCAGTGAGTGGACAGGGGGCAAGCGCACGGATACGCAGTATTTT
TRBJ2-6 | NA | TRBV19 | NA | CASSIGQLSGANVLTF | TGTGCCAGTAGTATCGGACAGCTTTCTGGGGCCAACGTCCTGACTTTC
TRBJ1-5 | NA | TRBV2 | NA | CASSDPQPQHF | TGTGCCAGCAGTGACCCTCAGCCCCAGCATTTT
TRBJ1-1 | TRBD1 | TRBV5-5 | NA | CASRHRGPNDPEAFF | TGTGCCAGCAGGCATAGGGGGCCCAATGACCCTGAAGCTTTCTTT